These 8 T cell receptor beta chains originate from one sample sequenced in a study of identical twins. TCRdb reprocessed the 5' RACE reads via MiXCR and lists one record per CDR3 protein. The data show some 240,000 distinct CDR3 sequences, with approximately 8.3% seen just once and approximately 3% held by the top ten. This same sample was also taken into another study, of yellow fever vaccine responses in identical twins.

The sample consisted of CD8+ T cells sorted from blood. Receptor source: a woman aged 18-29 years in good health.

This clonotype was picked up many times. This chain joins TRBV4-3 and TRBJ2-7, with no clear D. Germline V CDR1 and CDR2: LGHNA, YSLEER. This CDR3 comprises 14 residues. Deletions cut 3 bases from V and 1 base from J, with 10 bases between. The DNA for the CDR3 is TGCGCCAGCAGCCAGTCTCGCAGATCCTACGAGCAGTACTTC. This translates into CASSQSRRSYEQYF.

About this clonotype itself: This could be a read error, since a much larger clone is one nucleotide away. The chain carries TRBV4-3 and TRBJ2-1; TRBD2 matches at 7 bases. This CDR3 is built from 17 residues. CDR1 is LGHNA and CDR2 is YSLEER in the germline V gene. CDR3 nucleotides: TGCACCAGCAGCCAAGATTCCGGGAGGCCCCCCTACAATGAGCAGTTCTTC. This codes for CTSSQDSGRPPYNEQFF.

This clonotype was seen only a few times. The chain employs TRBV7-9 and TRBJ1-2, with D perhaps matching TRBD1 (6 bases). Germline V CDR1 and CDR2: SEHNR, FQNEAQ (reference sequence). This CDR3 has 15 residues. V was pared by 4 bases and J by 4 bases, with 16 bases between. The CDR3 region is CASSSQQGLPYGYTF. CDR3 DNA sequence: TGTGCCAGCAGCTCTCAACAGGGACTCCCCTATGGCTACACCTTC.

This clonotype was counted a few times. The chain combines TRBV7-3 with TRBJ2-5; D may be TRBD1 (5 bases). The CDR3 extends over 14 amino acids. Germline-derived CDR1 and CDR2 are SGHTA and FQGTGA. The V and J ends lost 3 bases and 2 bases respectively, with 10 bases between them. CDR3 nucleotide sequence: TGTGCCAGCAGCTTTACAGGTTTTCAAGAGACCCAGTACTTC. Translating it yields CASSFTGFQETQYF.

The chain employs TRBV29-1 and TRBJ2-1; 7 positions agree with TRBD2. The germline CDR1 and CDR2 sequences are SQVTM and ANQGSEA. V trimming: 4 bases; J trimming: 4 bases; junction bases outside the gene matches: 4. The length of the CDR3 is 13 residues. The CDR3 sequence is CSVVQRDYNEQFF. The CDR3 DNA is TGCAGCGTTGTCCAGCGGGATTACAATGAGCAGTTCTTC.

The chain is built from TRBV7-9 and TRBJ2-7; D is uncertain. Trimming removed 2 bases at V and 4 bases at J, with 9 bases between. Germline V gives CDR1 SEHNR, CDR2 FQNEAQ (reference sequence). This CDR3 region has 13 residues. The CDR3 loop is CASSLPYQYEQYF. CDR3 DNA sequence: TGTGCCAGCAGCTTACCCTACCAATACGAGCAGTACTTC.

This clonotype was seen a handful of times. The V gene is TRBV30, the J gene TRBJ2-2; D could derive from TRBD1 or TRBD2 (5 bases each). Germline V gene sequence: CDR1 GTSNPN, CDR2 SVGIG (reference sequence). This CDR3 contains 13 residues. V was pared by 2 bases and J by 6 bases, with 10 bases between. The CDR3 loop reads CAWSMGVPGELFF. In DNA form, the CDR3 reads TGTGCCTGGAGTATGGGGGTTCCCGGGGAGCTGTTTTTT. Full variable domain (outside the CDR3, taken from reference TRBV30 and TRBJ2-2): SQTIHQWPATLVQPVGSPLSLECTVEGTSNPNLYWYRQAAGRGLQLLFYSVGIGQISSEVPQNLSASRPQDRQFILSSKKLLLSDSGFYLCAWSMGVPGELFFGEGSRLTVL.

This clonotype was seen a few times. V usage is TRBV5-5 and J usage is TRBJ2-7, with 8 bases that match TRBD1. The CDR3 runs 14 residues. Germline CDR1 is SGHKS and CDR2 is YYEKEE (reference sequence). The ends lost 1 base at V and 5 bases at J; junction bases unmatched: 5. Here the CDR3 DNA reads TGTGCCAGCAGCTTGATTTTGGACAGGGACGAGCAGTACTTC. It yields the protein CASSLILDRDEQYF.